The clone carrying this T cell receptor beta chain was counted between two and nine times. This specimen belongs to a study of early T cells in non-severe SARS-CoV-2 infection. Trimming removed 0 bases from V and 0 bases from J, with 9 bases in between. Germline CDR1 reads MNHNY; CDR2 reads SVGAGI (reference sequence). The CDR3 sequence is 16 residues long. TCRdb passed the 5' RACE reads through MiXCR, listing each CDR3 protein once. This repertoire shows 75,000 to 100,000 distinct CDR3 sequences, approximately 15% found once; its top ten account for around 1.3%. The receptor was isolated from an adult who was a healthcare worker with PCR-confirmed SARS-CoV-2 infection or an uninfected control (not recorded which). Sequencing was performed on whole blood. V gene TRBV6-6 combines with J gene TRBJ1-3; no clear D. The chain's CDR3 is CASSYSGSYSGNTIYF. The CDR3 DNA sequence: TGTGCCAGCAGTTACTCAGGCAGCTACTCTGGAAACACCATATATTTT.